These 4 T cell receptor beta chains originate from one sample sequenced in a study of blood T cell repertoires in COVID-19. The protocol was immunoSEQ multiplex PCR, while the TCRdb copy is restricted to in-frame clones and leaves out a portion. This sample has fewer than 150,000 clones; roughly 79% occur once, and the top ten carry 10% to 11%. Sequencing used peripheral blood. The source of these receptors is a human donor in a cohort sampled during active COVID-19.

This sequence joins TRBV18 and TRBJ2-2, with a weak D call TRBD1 (6 bases). The CDR3 consists of 19 residues. In germline, CDR1 is KGHSH, CDR2 LQKENI. Trimming took off 4 bases at V and 0 bases at J, with 21 bases between the two ends. The CDR3 nucleotides read TGTGCCAGCTCACGTATTCAGACAGGAATCCCCGCGAACACCGGGGAGCTGTTTTTT. It translates to CASSRIQTGIPANTGELFF.

This clone was counted between two and nine times. The J gene is TRBJ2-1, the V gene TRBV19, with D perhaps matching TRBD2 (6 bases). Trimming took off 3 bases at V and 6 bases at J, with 18 bases between the two ends. CDR1 is LNHDA and CDR2 is SQIVND in the germline V gene (reference sequence). The CDR3 consists of 16 residues. The CDR3 reads CASSIRAGMGSNEQFF. The CDR3, as DNA: TGTGCCAGTAGTATTAGGGCGGGGATGGGAAGCAATGAGCAGTTCTTC.

This chain joins TRBV6-2 or TRBV6-3 and TRBJ2-1; perhaps TRBD2 as D (7 bases). CDR1 is MNHEY and CDR2 is SVGEGT in the germline V gene. The length of the CDR3 is 16 residues. V shed 5 bases and J shed 6 bases, with 20 bases lying between them. The CDR3 region has the DNA TGTGCCAGCAGTAGACCCGTTTCCGGGGGGCTCAATGAGCAGTTCTTC. As protein: CASSRPVSGGLNEQFF.

There are a few counts of this clone. The chain employs TRBV7-9 and TRBJ2-7, with no clear D. The V end was cut by 1 base, the J end by 0 bases, with 7 bases between. Germline V gene sequence: CDR1 SEHNR, CDR2 FQNEAQ (reference sequence). CDR3 length equals 14 residues. The CDR3 reads CASSLGSSSYEQYF. The DNA of the CDR3 is TGTGCCAGCAGCTTAGGTTCTAGCTCCTACGAGCAGTACTTC.